This entry is about one TCR beta chain. The antigen is unknown. The data are from a study of shared clonotypes between healthy human individuals. Background on the study: A donor's plate count was three for CD4 naive and three for CD4 memory; CD8 naive had two and CD8 memory one. Findings and limits, study-wide: Clonotype sharing across four donors was observed for about 5.5% of naive CD4 clonotypes. Researchers sampled only blood; tissue repertoires likely differ.

The V gene's germline CDR1 is SGHRS and CDR2 YFSETQ. This CDR3 has 14 residues. Unmatched junction bases numbered 7, after V lost 7 bases and J lost 0 bases. A deep-level run was used for the assay. Libraries were prepared by immunoSEQ multiplex PCR; TCRdb keeps only in-frame clonotypes and omits some of them. This table has approximately 2.4 million clones, more than 90% appearing once. The origin of this receptor is a man between 18 and 35 years old in good health. The genes are TRBV5-1 and TRBJ2-7; TRBD2 matches 7 bases. Input material: naive CD4+ T cells sorted from blood. As to subset: CD45RA+ positively selected. CDR3 region: CASRERGSSYEQYF. The CDR3 DNA sequence: TGCGCCAGCCGTGAGCGGGGCAGCTCCTACGAGCAGTACTTC.